The present entry profiles one TCR beta chain with its context. The antigen it recognizes is unknown. No clone much larger than this one lies a single base away; base qualities are absent. This entry comes from a study of control samples from healthy donors and cancer patients (dated by TCRdb to about 2020). Receptor libraries were prepared by the immunoSEQ multiplex PCR assay. This is the immuneACCESS table as TCRdb keeps it, with only in-frame sequences that have V and J called. A part of the clones is gone; compared with another copy, unresolved V genes explain less than half, and the rest is unexplained. Counted in this sample were 100,000 to 120,000 clones; roughly 90% of them appeared once. In total, the top ten clones hold around 3.5% of the sample. The sample comprised PBMCs. The TCR was taken from a woman aged 55-69 years with lung cancer.

CDR3 protein: CATSDPSGQGAYNEQFF. The DNA is TGTGCCACCAGTGATCCCTCGGGACAGGGGGCCTACAATGAGCAGTTCTTC. The chain is made from TRBV24-1 and TRBJ2-1; TRBD1 fits 11 bases in the junction. Based on the germline V gene, the CDR1 and CDR2 sequences are KGHDR and SFDVKD. The V end gives up 3 bases and the J end 2 bases, leaving 5 bases in the junction not matched to a gene. The CDR3 runs 17 amino acids, cysteine and phenylalanine included. Just CDR3 DNA is preserved here, 51 bases in frame from base 1.